The present TCR beta chain was sequenced within a study of graft-versus-host responses after intestinal transplantation. Study-wide points: Recipient marrow held GvH clones, some first seen in ileum or blood.

V was trimmed by 1 base and J by 11 bases, leaving 8 bases between them. Germline V gives CDR1 SGHAT, CDR2 FQDESV (reference sequence). The CDR3 loop spans 12 amino acids. Sequencing was performed with immunoSEQ multiplex PCR; in TCRdb, only in-frame clones are kept and a portion is missing. The sample has about 120,000 clones; 85% to 95% are singletons. This clone appeared once. Its target is not known. The chain recombines TRBV11-1 with TRBJ2-2; D unresolved. This clonotype originated in a human donor who received an intestinal transplant. Sequenced here: unstimulated CD8+ T cells sorted from spleen or lymph node cells, sampled before intestinal transplant. The CDR3 DNA reads TGTGCCAGCAGCTTAGTGGGCGAAGAGCTGTTTTTT. Protein sequence: CASSLVGEELFF. The complete variable domain, with remaining parts taken from reference TRBV11-1 and TRBJ2-2, reads EAEVAQSPRYKITEKSQAVAFWCDPISGHATLYWYRQILGQGPELLVQFQDESVVDDSQLPKDRFSAERLKGVDSTLKIQPAELGDSAMYLCASSLVGEELFFGEGSRLTVL.